This TCR beta chain is drawn from a study of T cells in Graves' hyperthyroidism and ophthalmopathy. This clonotype was found many times. Diagnoses used clinical symptoms, serum thyroxine and TRAb, thyroid ultrasound and orbital computed tomography. TCR beta CDR3 sequences were amplified from RNA transcripts. TCR CDR3 regions were first amplified by RT-PCR with HTBI primers. TCRdb called the multiplex PCR reads again in MiXCR, with one record for every CDR3 protein. The sample lists over 450,000 distinct CDR3 sequences; under 15% were seen once. This CDR3 has 15 amino acids. The V gene end was trimmed by 3 bases and the J gene end by 5 bases; junction bases not matched to a gene: 7. CDR1 is PRHDT and CDR2 is FYEKMQ in the germline V gene (reference sequence).

The clonotype comes from a woman aged 18-35 years with Graves' hyperthyroidism. This chain links TRBV13 with TRBJ1-2; TRBD1 agrees at 9 bases. Sequenced input: blood. Here the CDR3 DNA reads TGTGCCAGCAGCTTGGCCGGGACAGGGAAATATGGCTACACCTTC. Amino acid sequence: CASSLAGTGKYGYTF.